A single T cell receptor beta chain is shown here with its context. This entry belongs to a study of regulatory dendritic cells for organ transplantation. Assay: immunoSEQ multiplex PCR; the TCRdb copy retains only in-frame clones and omits some. Counted here are under 45,000 clones, about 89% occurring once; the ten biggest clones make up more than 0.055%. The receptor was isolated from a human donor in good health. The specimen was naive CD4+ T cells from blood. Subset here: CD45RA+ naive T cells.

Here the CDR3 DNA reads TGCGCCAGCAGCCAAGATCTGGGCAGTTCTGTAGAAAAACTGTTTTTT. This sequence encodes CASSQDLGSSVEKLFF. V usage is TRBV4-3 and J usage is TRBJ1-4; D uncertain. The CDR3 covers 16 residues. Germline CDR1 reads LGHNA; CDR2 reads YSLEER. V was trimmed by 0 bases and J by 8 bases, leaving 16 bases between them.